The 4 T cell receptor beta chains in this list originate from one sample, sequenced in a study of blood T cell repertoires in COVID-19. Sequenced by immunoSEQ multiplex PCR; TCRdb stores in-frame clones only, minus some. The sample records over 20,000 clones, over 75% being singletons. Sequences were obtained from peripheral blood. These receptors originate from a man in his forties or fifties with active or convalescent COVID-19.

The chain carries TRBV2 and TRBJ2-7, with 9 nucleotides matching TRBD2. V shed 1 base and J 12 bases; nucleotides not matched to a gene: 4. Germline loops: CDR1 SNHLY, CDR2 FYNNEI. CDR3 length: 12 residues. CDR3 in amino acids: CASSEVSREGYF. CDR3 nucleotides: TGTGCCAGCAGTGAAGTCTCGCGGGAGGGGTACTTC.

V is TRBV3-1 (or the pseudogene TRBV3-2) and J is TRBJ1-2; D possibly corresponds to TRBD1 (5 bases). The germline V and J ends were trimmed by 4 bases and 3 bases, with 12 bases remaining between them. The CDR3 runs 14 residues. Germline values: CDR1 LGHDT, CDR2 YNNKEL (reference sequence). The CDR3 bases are TGTGCCAGCAGCCCTTTTGCGGGGGACTATGGCTACACCTTC. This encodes CASSPFAGDYGYTF.

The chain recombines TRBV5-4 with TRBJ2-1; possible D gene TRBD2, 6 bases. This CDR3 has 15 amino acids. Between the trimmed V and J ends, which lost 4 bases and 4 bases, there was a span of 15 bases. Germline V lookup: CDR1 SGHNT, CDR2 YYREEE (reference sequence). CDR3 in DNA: TGTGCCAGCAGCGGGGCCGGGACTGCGTACAATGAGCAGTTCTTC. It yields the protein CASSGAGTAYNEQFF. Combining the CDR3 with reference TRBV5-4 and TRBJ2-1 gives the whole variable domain ETGVTQSPTHLIKTRGQQVTLRCSSQSGHNTVSWYQQALGQGPQFIFQYYREEENGRGNFPPRFSGLQFPNYSSELNVNALELDDSALYLCASSGAGTAYNEQFFGPGTRLTVL.

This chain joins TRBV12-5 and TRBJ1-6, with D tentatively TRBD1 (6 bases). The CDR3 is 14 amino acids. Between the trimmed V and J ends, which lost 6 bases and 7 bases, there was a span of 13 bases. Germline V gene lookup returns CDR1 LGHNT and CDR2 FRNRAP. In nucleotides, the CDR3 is TGTGCTAGTGGCCCGGACAGTTGGAATTCACCCCTCCACTTT. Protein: CASGPDSWNSPLHF. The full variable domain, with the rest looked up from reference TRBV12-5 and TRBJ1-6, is DARVTQTPRHKVTEMGQEVTMRCQPILGHNTVFWYRQTMMQGLELLAYFRNRAPLDDSGMPKDRFSAEMPDATLATLKIQPSEPRDSAVYFCASGPDSWNSPLHFGNGTRLTVT.